This is a list of T cell receptor beta chains from one sample in a study of T cell repertoires in cytomegalovirus infection. TCRdb reprocessed the reads via MiXCR and lists one record per CDR3 protein. The sample has hundreds of thousands of distinct CDR3 sequences, roughly 26% seen once; the top ten hold approximately 8%. Sequencing was done on a sample of CD8+ T cells from PBMCs. These receptors all come from a human donor in good health (CMV status not recorded). Some clones in this sample may be carry-over from other donors' samples. Each CDR3 is given with its conserved first and last residue. The order of the fields is J gene, clone size, V gene, D gene, CDR3 protein, CDR3 DNA. A D gene is named only where the DNA matches it firmly. Part of the rows lack a size; the others show once, few, many or a class for expanded clones.

TRBJ2-1,many,TRBV7-8,TRBD2,CASSPSGGAPFF,TGTGCCAGCAGTCCCAGCGGGGGGGCTCCGTTCTTC
TRBJ2-1,-,TRBV11-3,TRBD1,CASSSRQGQDNEQFF,TGTGCCAGCAGCTCTCGACAGGGCCAAGACAATGAGCAGTTCTTC
TRBJ1-6,many,TRBV7-9,-,CASSFDSYNSPLHF,TGTGCCAGCAGCTTTGACAGTTATAATTCACCCCTCCACTTT
TRBJ2-5,-,TRBV5-6,TRBD1,CASRGQGDLEETQYF,TGTGCCAGCAGAGGACAGGGCGATCTGGAGGAGACCCAGTACTTC
TRBJ1-1,few,TRBV28,-,CASSLGVRPMNTEAFF,TGTGCCAGCAGTTTAGGGGTGCGGCCTATGAACACTGAAGCTTTCTTT
TRBJ1-1,-,TRBV29-1,-,CSVEEPQNTEAFF,TGCAGCGTGGAAGAGCCGCAGAACACTGAAGCTTTCTTT
TRBJ2-7,few,TRBV5-5,-,CASSFDWTDYEQYF,TGTGCCAGCAGCTTCGACTGGACGGACTACGAGCAGTACTTC
TRBJ1-1,-,TRBV4-1,-,CASSPRREGTEAFF,TGCGCCAGCAGCCCACGGAGGGAAGGCACTGAAGCTTTCTTT
TRBJ2-1,many,TRBV6-6,-,CASSLSGPSALWNEQFF,TGTGCCAGCAGCCTCTCCGGGCCAAGTGCTTTGTGGAATGAGCAGTTCTTC
TRBJ2-7,-,TRBV20-1,-,CSARRQATYEQYF,TGCAGTGCTCGAAGGCAGGCTACCTACGAGCAGTACTTC
TRBJ2-2,-,TRBV24-1,-,CATSDLRSTGELFF,TGTGCCACCAGTGATTTGCGCAGCACCGGGGAGCTGTTTTTT
TRBJ2-7,many,TRBV7-9,TRBD1,CASSWDRAPSSYEQYF,TGTGCCAGCAGCTGGGACAGGGCCCCGAGCTCCTACGAGCAGTACTTC
TRBJ2-1,few,TRBV29-1,TRBD1,CSVPFPGQGSSEQFF,TGCAGCGTTCCTTTTCCGGGACAGGGGAGTAGTGAGCAGTTCTTC
TRBJ2-7,few,TRBV20-1,-,CSARDSSVPSYEQYF,TGCAGTGCTAGAGATAGTAGCGTTCCATCCTACGAGCAGTACTTC
TRBJ2-3,-,TRBV6-5,-,CASGYSKWAADTQYF,TGTGCCAGCGGTTACTCGAAATGGGCAGCAGATACGCAGTATTTT
TRBJ2-2,few,TRBV20-1,-,CSARPASNTGELFF,TGCAGTGCTAGACCCGCCAGCAACACCGGGGAGCTGTTTTTT
TRBJ2-1,few,TRBV6-2/TRBV6-3,TRBD2,CASSYYSGDNEQFF,TGTGCCAGCAGTTATTACAGCGGGGACAATGAGCAGTTCTTC
TRBJ1-1,-,TRBV14,-,CASSHLGRGTEAFF,TGTGCCAGCAGCCATCTGGGGAGGGGCACTGAAGCTTTCTTT
TRBJ2-5,-,TRBV6-6,TRBD1,CASTSRQGGYQETQYF,TGTGCCAGCACCTCCCGACAGGGGGGATACCAAGAGACCCAGTACTTC
TRBJ1-2,many,TRBV6-1,TRBD1,CASSGQGQIGVDGYTF,TGTGCCAGCAGTGGACAGGGCCAAATTGGAGTGGATGGCTACACCTTC
TRBJ2-1,many,TRBV27,-,CASSLSRGPYNEQFF,TGTGCCAGCAGTTTATCCAGGGGTCCCTACAATGAGCAGTTCTTC
TRBJ2-3,many,TRBV7-2,-,CASSLVLAGPLTDTQYF,TGTGCCAGCAGCTTAGTACTCGCGGGGCCCCTGACAGATACGCAGTATTTT
TRBJ2-2,-,TRBV29-1,-,CSVEDPFAGPGGELFF,TGCAGCGTTGAAGATCCTTTTGCAGGGCCCGGCGGGGAGCTGTTTTTT
TRBJ2-7,many,TRBV12-3/TRBV12-4,-,CASSLPGGFAEQYF,TGTGCCAGCAGCCTCCCCGGTGGCTTTGCCGAGCAGTACTTC
TRBJ1-5,-,TRBV9,-,CASSVEGQGSGQPQHF,TGTGCCAGCAGCGTAGAAGGTCAGGGGTCGGGCCAGCCCCAGCATTTT
TRBJ1-1,many,TRBV7-9,TRBD1,CASSLTRGPNTEAFF,TGTGCCAGCAGCTTGACGAGGGGGCCGAACACTGAAGCTTTCTTT
TRBJ2-3,-,TRBV4-3,-,CASSQAVGARETDTQYF,TGCGCCAGCAGCCAAGCTGTCGGGGCGAGAGAAACAGATACGCAGTATTTT
TRBJ2-2,many,TRBV7-9,-,CASSFPRDRSTGELFF,TGTGCCAGCAGCTTCCCCCGGGACCGATCCACCGGGGAGCTGTTTTTT
TRBJ1-1,many,TRBV7-9,TRBD1,CASSDRGLMNTEAFF,TGTGCCAGCAGCGACAGGGGGCTCATGAACACTGAAGCTTTCTTT
TRBJ1-4,few,TRBV14,-,CASSQVSTDEKLFF,TGTGCCAGCAGCCAAGTTAGTACGGACGAAAAACTGTTTTTT
TRBJ2-1,-,TRBV20-1,-,CSAPVSSRRVPHEQFF,TGCAGTGCTCCCGTATCCAGCAGGAGAGTCCCCCATGAGCAGTTCTTC
TRBJ2-3,-,TRBV6-2/TRBV6-3,-,CASSWGADTQYF,TGTGCCAGCAGTTGGGGGGCAGATACGCAGTATTTT
TRBJ2-3,-,TRBV25-1,-,CASSDLGTTDTQYF,TGTGCCAGCAGTGATCTCGGGACCACAGATACGCAGTATTTT
TRBJ1-4,-,TRBV5-1,-,CASSFQGPPGKEKLFF,TGCGCCAGCAGCTTCCAAGGGCCGCCCGGCAAGGAAAAACTGTTTTTT
TRBJ1-2,few,TRBV29-1,-,CSVEDAWLSGEGYTF,TGCAGCGTTGAAGATGCCTGGTTAAGTGGGGAGGGCTACACCTTC
TRBJ2-1,-,TRBV6-2/TRBV6-3,-,CASKGGANEQFF,TGTGCCAGCAAGGGGGGAGCGAATGAGCAGTTCTTC
TRBJ2-1,-,TRBV7-4,TRBD2,CASSSERVAGGSFEQFF,TGTGCCAGCAGCTCCGAGCGGGTAGCGGGGGGGAGTTTTGAGCAGTTCTTC
TRBJ2-5,few,TRBV28,-,CAASRGPEGTQYF,TGTGCCGCTTCTCGGGGCCCCGAAGGGACCCAGTACTTC
TRBJ2-2,many,TRBV27,-,CASSRDTGELFF,TGTGCCAGCAGTCGGGACACCGGGGAGCTGTTTTTT
TRBJ2-3,few,TRBV25-1,-,CASSGSLRNLTQYF,TGTGCCAGCAGTGGATCCCTCAGGAACCTTACGCAGTATTTT
TRBJ2-1,many,TRBV7-6,-,CASSLVVHEQFF,TGTGCCAGCAGTTTGGTAGTCCATGAGCAGTTCTTC
TRBJ2-1,few,TRBV6-2/TRBV6-3,-,CASSRGSVTEQFF,TGTGCCAGCAGTCGCGGGTCGGTCACGGAGCAGTTCTTC